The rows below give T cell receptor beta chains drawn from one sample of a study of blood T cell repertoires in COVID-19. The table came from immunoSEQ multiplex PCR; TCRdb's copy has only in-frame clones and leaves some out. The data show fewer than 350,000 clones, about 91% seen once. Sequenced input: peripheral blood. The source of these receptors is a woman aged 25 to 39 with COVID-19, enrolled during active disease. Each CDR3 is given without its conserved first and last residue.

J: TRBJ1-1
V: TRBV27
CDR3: ASSPSRGMGAF

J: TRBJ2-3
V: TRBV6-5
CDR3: ASRGRGLTDTQY

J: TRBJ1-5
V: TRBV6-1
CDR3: ASSGRDTRSNQPQH

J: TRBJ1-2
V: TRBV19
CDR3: ASSITGINYGYT

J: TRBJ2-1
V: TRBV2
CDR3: ASRRSGGANEQF

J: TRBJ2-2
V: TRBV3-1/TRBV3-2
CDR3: ASSQGSGVTRELF

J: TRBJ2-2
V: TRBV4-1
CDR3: ASSNGGNTGELF

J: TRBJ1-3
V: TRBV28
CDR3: ASIPLGASGNTIY

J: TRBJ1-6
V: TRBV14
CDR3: ASSQAPGTGASPLH

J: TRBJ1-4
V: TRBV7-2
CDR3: ASSGRQGTNEKLF

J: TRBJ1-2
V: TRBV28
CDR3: ASVRQGNYGYT

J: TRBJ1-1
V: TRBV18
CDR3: ASSTGTEAF

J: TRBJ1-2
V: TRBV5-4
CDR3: ASSGSGTGVYGYT

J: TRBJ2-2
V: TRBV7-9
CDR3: AASDTIRTGELF

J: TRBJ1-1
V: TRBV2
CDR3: ASRAEVMNTEAF

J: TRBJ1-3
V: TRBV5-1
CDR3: ASSSGTGVGNTIY

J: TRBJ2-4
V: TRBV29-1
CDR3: SASGAGDIQY

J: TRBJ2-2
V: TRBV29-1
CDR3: SAGTVTGELF

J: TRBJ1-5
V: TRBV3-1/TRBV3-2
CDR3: ASSQRGGNQPQH

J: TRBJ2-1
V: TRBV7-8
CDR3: ASSLRGGYNEQF

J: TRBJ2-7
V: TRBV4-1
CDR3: ASSQDWTGLSYEQY

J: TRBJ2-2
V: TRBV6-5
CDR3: ASSYELNTGELF

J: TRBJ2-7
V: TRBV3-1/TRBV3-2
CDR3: ASSQGQKK

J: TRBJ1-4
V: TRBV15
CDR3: ATSRDPLPNEKLF

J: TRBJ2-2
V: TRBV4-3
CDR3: ASSREGTANTGELF

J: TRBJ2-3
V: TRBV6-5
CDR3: ASKASGELTDTQY

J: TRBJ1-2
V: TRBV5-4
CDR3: ASSSGDRFFFGYT

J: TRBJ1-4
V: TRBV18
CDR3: ASSRGTGGEKLF

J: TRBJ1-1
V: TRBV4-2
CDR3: ASSQGVATGQTEAF

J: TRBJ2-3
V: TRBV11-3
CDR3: ASSLDGGTDTQY

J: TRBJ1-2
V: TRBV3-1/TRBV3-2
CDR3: ASSLRANYGYT

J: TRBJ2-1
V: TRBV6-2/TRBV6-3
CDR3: ASSLVGGSYNEQF

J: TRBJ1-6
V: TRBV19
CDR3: ASNTGGGSYNSPLH

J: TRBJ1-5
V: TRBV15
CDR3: ATSRDPTGDEPQH

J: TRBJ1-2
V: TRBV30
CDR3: AWRGQGLSGYT

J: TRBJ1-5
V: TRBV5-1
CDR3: ASSPGDSNQPQH

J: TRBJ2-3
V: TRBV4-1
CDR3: ASSQGPLAGSGDTQY

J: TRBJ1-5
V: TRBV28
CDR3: ASSGTVNQPQH

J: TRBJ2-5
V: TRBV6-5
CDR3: ASSLAFQETQY

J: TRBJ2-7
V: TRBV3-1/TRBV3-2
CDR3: ASSQGAGAFSEQY

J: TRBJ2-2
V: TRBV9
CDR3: ASSGGLAVATGELF

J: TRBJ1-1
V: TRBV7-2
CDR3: ASSLLTENTEAF

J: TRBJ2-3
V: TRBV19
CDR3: ASSMAGTDTQY